This record covers a single T cell receptor (beta chain). Antigen unknown. This record comes from a study of shared clonotypes between healthy human individuals. Study background: The composition of the donors was a couple of women and a few men aged 18 to 49. Findings and caveats of the study: The represented genetic and exposure-history diversity was limited by the small number of donors.

The CDR3 covers 11 residues. CDR1 and CDR2 from the germline V gene are DFQATT and SNEGSKA (reference sequence). Trimming took 7 bases from V and 4 from J, leaving 8 bases between them. Assay used: immunoSEQ multiplex PCR; TCRdb lists only in-frame clones, some missing. The table records nearly 750,000 clones, roughly two thirds of them present only once. The TCR sequence derives from a woman aged 25-40 years in good health. J is TRBJ2-1 and V is TRBV20-1; D unresolved. The source material was memory CD4+ T cells sorted from blood. Sample subset: CD45RA-negative fraction. CDR3 in amino acids: CSDALYNEQFF. CDR3 DNA: TGCAGTGACGCGCTGTACAATGAGCAGTTCTTC.